The clone carrying this T cell receptor (beta chain) was recorded once. The data were obtained in a study of T cell responses to AZD1222 COVID-19 vaccine. CDR3 length: 14 amino acids. Per germline, CDR1 ENHRY and CDR2 SYGVKD. The J segment lost 3 bases and the V segment lost 6 bases, leaving 5 bases of the junction unmatched. The protocol was immunoSEQ multiplex PCR, while the TCRdb copy is restricted to in-frame clones and leaves out a portion. Among 150,000 or so clones listed, around 90% were seen once. This rearrangement joins TRBV10-3 to TRBJ1-1; 9 positions agree with TRBD1. The source of this sequence is an adult in good health. The sequencing here drew on peripheral blood, taken on day 0 of AZD1222 vaccination. The CDR3: CAISTGGTYTEAFF. The CDR3 nucleotides read TGTGCCATCAGCACAGGGGGCACTTACACTGAAGCTTTCTTT.